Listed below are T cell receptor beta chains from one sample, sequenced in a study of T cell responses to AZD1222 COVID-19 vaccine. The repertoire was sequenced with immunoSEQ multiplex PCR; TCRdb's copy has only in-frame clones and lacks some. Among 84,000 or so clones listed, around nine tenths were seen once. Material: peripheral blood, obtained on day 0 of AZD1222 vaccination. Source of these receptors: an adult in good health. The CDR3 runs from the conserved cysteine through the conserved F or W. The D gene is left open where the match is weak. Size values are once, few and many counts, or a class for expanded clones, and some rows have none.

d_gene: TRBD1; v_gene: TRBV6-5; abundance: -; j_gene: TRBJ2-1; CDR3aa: CASSSGTGGYDEQFF; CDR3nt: TGTGCCAGCAGTTCCGGGACAGGGGGCTACGATGAGCAGTTCTTC
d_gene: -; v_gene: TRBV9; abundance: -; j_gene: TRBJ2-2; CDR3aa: CASSVGGTGELFF; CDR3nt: TGTGCCAGCAGCGTAGGTGGGACCGGGGAGCTGTTTTTT
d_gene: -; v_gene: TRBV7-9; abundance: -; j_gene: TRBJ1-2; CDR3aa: CASSFSGAQTEYGYTF; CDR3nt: TGTGCCAGCAGCTTCTCAGGGGCACAAACAGAATATGGCTACACCTTC
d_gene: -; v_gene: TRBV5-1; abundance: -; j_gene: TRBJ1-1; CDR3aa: CASSLSGVGAEAFF; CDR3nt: TGCGCCAGCAGCTTGTCGGGGGTTGGGGCTGAAGCTTTCTTT
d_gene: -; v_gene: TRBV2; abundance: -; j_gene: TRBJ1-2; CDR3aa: CASNRDYGYTF; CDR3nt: TGTGCCAGCAACAGAGACTATGGCTACACCTTC
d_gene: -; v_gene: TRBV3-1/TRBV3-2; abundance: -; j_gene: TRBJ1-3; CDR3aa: CASSQGDGSGNTIYF; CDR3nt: TGTGCCAGCAGCCAAGGGGACGGCTCTGGAAACACCATATATTTT
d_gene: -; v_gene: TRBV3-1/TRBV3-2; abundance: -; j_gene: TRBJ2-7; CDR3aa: CATHLVLAPLYEQYF; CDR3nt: TGTGCCACGCATCTGGTGTTGGCCCCACTGTACGAGCAGTACTTC
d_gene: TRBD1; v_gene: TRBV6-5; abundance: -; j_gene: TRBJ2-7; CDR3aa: CASSFTGGPSEQYF; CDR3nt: TGTGCCAGCAGTTTTACAGGGGGGCCTTCCGAGCAGTACTTC
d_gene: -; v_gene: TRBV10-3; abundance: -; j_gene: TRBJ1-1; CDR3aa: CAIRAGHLNTEAFF; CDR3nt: TGTGCCATCAGGGCGGGACATTTGAACACTGAAGCTTTCTTT
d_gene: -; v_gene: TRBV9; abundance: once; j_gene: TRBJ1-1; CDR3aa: CASSPRQILMNTEAFF; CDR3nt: TGTGCCAGCAGCCCTCGTCAGATTTTAATGAACACTGAAGCTTTCTTT
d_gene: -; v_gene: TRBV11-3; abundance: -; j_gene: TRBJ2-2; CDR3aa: CASKRTDGELFF; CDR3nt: TGTGCCAGCAAAAGGACGGACGGGGAGCTGTTTTTT
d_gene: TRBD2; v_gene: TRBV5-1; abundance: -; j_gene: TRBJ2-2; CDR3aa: CASSPVAGNTGELFF; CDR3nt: TGCGCCAGCAGCCCGGTAGCGGGTAACACCGGGGAGCTGTTTTTT
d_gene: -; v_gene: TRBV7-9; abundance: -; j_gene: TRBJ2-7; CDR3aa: CASSSQAYEQYF; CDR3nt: TGTGCCAGCAGCTCTCAGGCGTACGAGCAGTACTTC